There are many counts of the clone carrying this TCR beta chain. Its antigen is unidentified. The CDR3 loop spans 15 amino acids. CDR1 is SGHRS, CDR2 YFSETQ, per germline. V lost 0 bases to trimming and J lost 4 bases, with 11 bases between them. The sample is drawn from a study of CD8 T cells in ankylosing spondylitis. Study observations and caveats: Matched ankylosing spondylitis synovial fluid reportedly contained a significantly enriched population of disease-linked clones.

With molecular barcodes, quantitative 5'-RACE was used to make the TCR beta libraries. MiXCR, run by TCRdb on the 5' RACE reads, gives a single entry per CDR3 protein. The sample consists of roughly 130,000 distinct CDR3 sequences, about an eighth of them appearing once. The sequence derives from a female donor with ankylosing spondylitis or in good health (not recorded which). The V and J genes are TRBV5-1 and TRBJ1-3; D remains ambiguous. Input material: blood, either unsorted or a sorted T cell fraction (not recorded which). CDR3 in amino acids: CASSLVGSAGNTIYF. As DNA, the CDR3 is TGCGCCAGCAGCTTGGTGGGTTCTGCAGGAAACACCATATATTTT.